This T cell receptor (beta chain) comes out of a study of T cells after yellow fever vaccination. Study summary: When fractions had low cell numbers, they were prepared with SMART-Seq v4 Ultra Low Input. The study's findings and limits: Within FACS-sorted repertoires, abundant clonotypes contaminating from the bulk population could be present.

This CDR3 comprises 15 residues. V was clipped by 5 bases and J by 3 bases; unmatched bases: 5. Per germline, CDR1 SGHTA and CDR2 FQGNSA. This clonotype was counted a few times. Its antigen remains unknown. TCRdb re-analysed the 5' RACE reads in MiXCR, keeping a single row per CDR3 protein. The sample yields some 320,000 distinct CDR3 sequences, about 10% seen once. The chain carries TRBV7-2 and TRBJ1-3, with 9 bases matching TRBD1. The sequencing here drew on CD4+ T cells sorted from PBMCs, taken 5 days after the yellow fever booster vaccination. The clonotype comes from a man between 18 and 35 years old who received the YFV17D yellow fever vaccine. CDR3 sequence: CASSRSGQGGNTIYF. As DNA, the CDR3 is TGTGCCAGCAGCCGGTCGGGACAGGGTGGAAACACCATATATTTT. Looking up the rest from reference TRBV7-2 and TRBJ1-3 gives the full variable domain: GAGVSQSPSNKVTEKGKDVELRCDPISGHTALYWYRQSLGQGLEFLIYFQGNSAPDKSGLPSDRFSAERTGGSVSTLTIQRTQQEDSAVYLCASSRSGQGGNTIYFGEGSWLTVV.